This entry concerns a single T cell receptor beta chain. Different DNA sequences within this sample yield the same CDR3. Clones were sequenced by immunoSEQ multiplex PCR, and TCRdb holds only the in-frame ones, with some missing. The repertoire has about 90,000 clones, roughly nine tenths of them found once; the top ten carry about 2.9%. The sample is drawn from a study of PD-1 blockade in classical Hodgkin lymphoma. Documented time point: cycle 4 day 1 (C4D1), after 6 weeks of nivolumab. Following autologous stem cell transplantation, relapse occurred in every patient, and exposure to brentuximab vedotin varied. The clonotype originates from a human donor with classical Hodgkin lymphoma. The material was peripheral blood mononuclear cells (PBMCs), obtained before the fourth cycle of nivolumab.

The CDR3 sequence is CASSRLAGSYNEQFF. Written as DNA, the CDR3 is TGTGCCAGTAGTAGGCTAGCGGGGAGTTACAATGAGCAGTTCTTC. The chain has TRBV19 and TRBJ2-1; the match to TRBD2 covers 9 bases. Germline V lookup: CDR1 LNHDA, CDR2 SQIVND (reference sequence). The CDR3 has 15 residues. Trimming cost V 4 bases and J 4 bases; bases outside gene matches: 5.